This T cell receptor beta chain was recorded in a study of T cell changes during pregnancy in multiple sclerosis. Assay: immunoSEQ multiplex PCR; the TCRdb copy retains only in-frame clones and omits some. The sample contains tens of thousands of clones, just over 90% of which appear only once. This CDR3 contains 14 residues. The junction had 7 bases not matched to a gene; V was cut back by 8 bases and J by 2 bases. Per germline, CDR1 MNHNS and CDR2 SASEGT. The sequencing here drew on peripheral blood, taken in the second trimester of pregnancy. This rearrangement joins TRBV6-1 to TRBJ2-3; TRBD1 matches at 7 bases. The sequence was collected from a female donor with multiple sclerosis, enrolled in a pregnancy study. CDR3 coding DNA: TGTGCCAGCTTGGGACAGATCTACACAGATACGCAGTATTTT. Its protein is CASLGQIYTDTQYF.